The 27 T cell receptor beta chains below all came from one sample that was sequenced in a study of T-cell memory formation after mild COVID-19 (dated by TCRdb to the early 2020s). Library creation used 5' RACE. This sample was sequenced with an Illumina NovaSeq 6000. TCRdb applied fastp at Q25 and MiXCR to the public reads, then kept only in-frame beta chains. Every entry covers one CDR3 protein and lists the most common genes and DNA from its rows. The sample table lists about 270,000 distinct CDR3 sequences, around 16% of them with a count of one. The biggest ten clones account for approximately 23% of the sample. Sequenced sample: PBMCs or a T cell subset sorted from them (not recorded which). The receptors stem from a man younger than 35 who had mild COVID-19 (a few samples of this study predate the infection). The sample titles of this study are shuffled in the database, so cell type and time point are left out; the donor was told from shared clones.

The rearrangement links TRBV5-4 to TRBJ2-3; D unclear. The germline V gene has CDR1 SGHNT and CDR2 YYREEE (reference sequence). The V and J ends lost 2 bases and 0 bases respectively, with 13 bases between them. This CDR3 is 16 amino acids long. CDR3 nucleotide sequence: TGTGCCAGCAGCTTCGTGGCGTCACCTAGCACAGATACGCAGTATTTT. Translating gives CASSFVASPSTDTQYF.

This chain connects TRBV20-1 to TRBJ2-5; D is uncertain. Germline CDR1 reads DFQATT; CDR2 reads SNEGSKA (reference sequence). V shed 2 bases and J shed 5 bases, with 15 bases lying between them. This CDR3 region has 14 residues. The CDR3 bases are TGCAGTGCTAGATCTGGACGAAGATGGGAGACCCAGTACTTC. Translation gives CSARSGRRWETQYF.

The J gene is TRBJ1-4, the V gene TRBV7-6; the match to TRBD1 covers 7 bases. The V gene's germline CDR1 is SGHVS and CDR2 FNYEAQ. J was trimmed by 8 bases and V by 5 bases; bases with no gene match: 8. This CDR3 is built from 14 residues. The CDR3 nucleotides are TGTGCCAGCAGCCGGTACACAGGGGAGGAAAAACTGTTTTTT. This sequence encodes CASSRYTGEEKLFF. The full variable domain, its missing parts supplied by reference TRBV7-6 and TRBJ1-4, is GAGVSQSPRYKVTKRGQDVALRCDPISGHVSLYWYRQALGQGPEFLTYFNYEAQQDKSGLPNDRFSAERPEGSISTLTIQRTEQRDSAMYRCASSRYTGEEKLFFGSGTQLSVL.

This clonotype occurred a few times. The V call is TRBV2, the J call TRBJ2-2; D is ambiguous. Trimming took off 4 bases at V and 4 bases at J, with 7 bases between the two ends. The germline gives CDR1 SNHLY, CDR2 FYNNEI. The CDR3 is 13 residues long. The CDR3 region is CASSGVSTGELFF. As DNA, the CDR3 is TGTGCCAGCAGTGGGGTTAGCACCGGGGAGCTGTTTTTT.

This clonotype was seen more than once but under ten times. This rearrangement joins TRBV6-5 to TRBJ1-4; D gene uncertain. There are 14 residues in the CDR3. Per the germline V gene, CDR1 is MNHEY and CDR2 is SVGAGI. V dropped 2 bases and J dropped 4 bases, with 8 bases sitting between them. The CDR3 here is CASSYRQLNEKLFF. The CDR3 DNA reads TGTGCCAGCAGTTACCGGCAACTTAATGAAAAACTGTTTTTT.

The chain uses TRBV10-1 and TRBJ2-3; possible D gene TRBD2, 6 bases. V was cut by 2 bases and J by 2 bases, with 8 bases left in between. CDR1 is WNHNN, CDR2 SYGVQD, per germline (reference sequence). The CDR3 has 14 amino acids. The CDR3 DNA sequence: TGCGCCAGCAGTGAGGCGGGGAACACAGATACGCAGTATTTT. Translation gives CASSEAGNTDTQYF.

The CDR3 loop is CASSFGQPKALFF. CDR3 nucleotides: TGTGCCAGCAGCTTTGGACAGCCGAAAGCGCTGTTTTTT. The chain carries TRBV7-9 and TRBJ2-2, with D tentatively TRBD1 (6 bases). V was shortened by 3 bases and J by 13 bases, with 15 bases between the two germline ends. This CDR3 is 13 amino acids long. Looked up from germline, CDR1 is SEHNR and CDR2 is FQNEAQ (reference sequence). The whole variable domain, remainder taken from reference TRBV7-9 and TRBJ2-2, is DTGVSQNPRHKITKRGQNVTFRCDPISEHNRLYWYRQTLGQGPEFLTYFQNEAQLEKSRLLSDRFSAERPKGSFSTLEIQRTEQGDSAMYLCASSFGQPKALFFGEGSRLTVL.

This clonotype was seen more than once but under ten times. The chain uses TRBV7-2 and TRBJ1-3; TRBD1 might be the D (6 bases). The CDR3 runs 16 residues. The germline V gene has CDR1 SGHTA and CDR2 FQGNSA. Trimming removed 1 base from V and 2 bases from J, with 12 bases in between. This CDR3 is CASSLEVRGTGNTIYF. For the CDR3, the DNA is TGTGCCAGCAGCTTAGAGGTCAGGGGTACTGGAAACACCATATATTTT.

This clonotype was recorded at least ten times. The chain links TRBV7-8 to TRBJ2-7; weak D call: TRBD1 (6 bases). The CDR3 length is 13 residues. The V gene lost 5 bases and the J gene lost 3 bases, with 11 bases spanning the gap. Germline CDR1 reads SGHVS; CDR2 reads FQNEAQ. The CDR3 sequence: CASSLDSLYEQYV. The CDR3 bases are TGTGCCAGCAGCCTGGACAGCCTCTACGAGCAGTACGTC.

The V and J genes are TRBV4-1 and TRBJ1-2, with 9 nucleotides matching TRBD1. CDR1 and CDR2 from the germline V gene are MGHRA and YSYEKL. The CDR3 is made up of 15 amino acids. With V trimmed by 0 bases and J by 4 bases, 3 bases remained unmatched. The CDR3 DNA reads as TGCGCCAGCAGCCAAGATCCGGGACAGGGCTATGGCTACACCTTC. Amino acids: CASSQDPGQGYGYTF.

CDR3: CASMVRGADTQYF. The CDR3 DNA reads TGTGCCAGCATGGTCAGGGGCGCAGATACGCAGTATTTT. The chain recombines TRBV2 with TRBJ2-3, with D maybe TRBD1 (6 bases). The germline V and J ends were trimmed by 7 bases and 4 bases, with 12 bases remaining between them. In germline, CDR1 is SNHLY, CDR2 FYNNEI. The CDR3 has 13 residues.

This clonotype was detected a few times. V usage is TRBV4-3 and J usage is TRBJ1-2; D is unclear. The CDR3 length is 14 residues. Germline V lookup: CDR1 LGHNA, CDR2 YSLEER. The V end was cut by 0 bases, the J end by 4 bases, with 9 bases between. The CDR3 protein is CASSQDGRFYGYTF. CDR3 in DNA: TGCGCCAGCAGCCAAGATGGCAGATTCTATGGCTACACCTTC.

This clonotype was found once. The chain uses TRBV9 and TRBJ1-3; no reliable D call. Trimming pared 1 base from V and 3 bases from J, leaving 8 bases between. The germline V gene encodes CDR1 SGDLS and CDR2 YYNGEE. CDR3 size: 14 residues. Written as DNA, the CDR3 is TGTGCCAGCAGCGTACCGGCAGATGGAAACACCATATATTTT. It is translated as CASSVPADGNTIYF.

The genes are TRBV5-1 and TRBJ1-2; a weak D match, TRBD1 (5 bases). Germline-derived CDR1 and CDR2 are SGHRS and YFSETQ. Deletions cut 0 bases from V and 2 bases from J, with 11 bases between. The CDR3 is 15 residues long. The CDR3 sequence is CASSLEARGNYGYTF. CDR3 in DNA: TGCGCCAGCAGCTTGGAGGCCCGGGGCAACTATGGCTACACCTTC.

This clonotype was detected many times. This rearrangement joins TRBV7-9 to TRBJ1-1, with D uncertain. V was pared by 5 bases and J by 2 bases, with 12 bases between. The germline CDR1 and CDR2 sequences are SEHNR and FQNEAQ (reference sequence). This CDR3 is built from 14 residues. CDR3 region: CASSRGLLNTEAFF. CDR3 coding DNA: TGTGCCAGCAGCCGCGGACTCCTAAACACTGAAGCTTTCTTT.

The CDR3 reads CASSTGLAYEQYF. The CDR3 DNA reads as TGTGCCAGCAGCACAGGACTTGCCTACGAGCAGTACTTC. The chain carries TRBV11-2 and TRBJ2-7; D tentatively fits TRBD1 or TRBD2 (5 bases each). The germline V gene has CDR1 SGHAT and CDR2 FQNNGV. V lost 5 bases and J 2 bases, leaving 10 bases between the germline ends. The CDR3 length is 13 residues.

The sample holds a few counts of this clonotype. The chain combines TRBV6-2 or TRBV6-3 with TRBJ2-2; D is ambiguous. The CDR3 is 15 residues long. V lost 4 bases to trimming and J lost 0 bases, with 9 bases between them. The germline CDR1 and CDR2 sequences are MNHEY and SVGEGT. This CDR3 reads CASSWYGANTGELFF. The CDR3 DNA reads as TGTGCCAGCAGTTGGTACGGCGCGAACACCGGGGAGCTGTTTTTT.

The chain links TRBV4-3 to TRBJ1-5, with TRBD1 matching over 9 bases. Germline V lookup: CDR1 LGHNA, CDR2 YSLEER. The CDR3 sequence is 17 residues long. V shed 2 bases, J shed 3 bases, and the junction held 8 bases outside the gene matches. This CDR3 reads CASSQTHRGLNNQPQHF. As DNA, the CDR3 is TGCGCCAGCAGCCAAACACACAGGGGGCTAAACAATCAGCCCCAGCATTTT.

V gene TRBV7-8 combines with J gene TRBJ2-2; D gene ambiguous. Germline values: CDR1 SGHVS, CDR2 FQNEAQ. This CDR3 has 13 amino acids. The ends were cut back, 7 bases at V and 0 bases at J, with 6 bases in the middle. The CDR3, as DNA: TGTGCCAGCAACCCTACGAACACCGGGGAGCTGTTTTTT. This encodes CASNPTNTGELFF.

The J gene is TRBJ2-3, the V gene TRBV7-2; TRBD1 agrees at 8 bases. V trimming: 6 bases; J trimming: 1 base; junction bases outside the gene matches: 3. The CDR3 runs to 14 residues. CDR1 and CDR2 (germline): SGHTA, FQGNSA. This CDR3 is CASRGQVGTDTQYF. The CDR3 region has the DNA TGTGCCAGCAGGGGACAGGTGGGCACAGATACGCAGTATTTT.

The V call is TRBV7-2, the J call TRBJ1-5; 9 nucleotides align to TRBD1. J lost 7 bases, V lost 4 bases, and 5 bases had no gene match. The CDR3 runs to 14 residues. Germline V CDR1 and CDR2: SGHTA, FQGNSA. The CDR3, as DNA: TGTGCCAGCAGCTCGGGGACAGGGATGCAGCCCCAGCATTTT. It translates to CASSSGTGMQPQHF.

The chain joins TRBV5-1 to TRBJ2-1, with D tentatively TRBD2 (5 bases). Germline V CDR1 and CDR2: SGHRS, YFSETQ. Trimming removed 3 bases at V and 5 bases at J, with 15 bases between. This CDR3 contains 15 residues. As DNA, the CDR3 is TGCGCCAGCAGCTGGCTAGCATTAAATGACAATGAGCAGTTCTTC. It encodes CASSWLALNDNEQFF. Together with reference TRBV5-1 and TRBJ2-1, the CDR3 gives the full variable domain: KAGVTQTPRYLIKTRGQQVTLSCSPISGHRSVSWYQQTPGQGLQFLFEYFSETQRNKGNFPGRFSGRQFSNSRSEMNVSTLELGDSALYLCASSWLALNDNEQFFGPGTRLTVL.

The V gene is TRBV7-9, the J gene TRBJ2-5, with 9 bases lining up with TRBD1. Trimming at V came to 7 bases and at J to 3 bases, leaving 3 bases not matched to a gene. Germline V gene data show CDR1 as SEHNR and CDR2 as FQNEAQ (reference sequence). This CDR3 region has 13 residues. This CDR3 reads CASKGQGEETQYF. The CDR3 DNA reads TGTGCCAGCAAGGGACAGGGAGAAGAGACCCAGTACTTC.

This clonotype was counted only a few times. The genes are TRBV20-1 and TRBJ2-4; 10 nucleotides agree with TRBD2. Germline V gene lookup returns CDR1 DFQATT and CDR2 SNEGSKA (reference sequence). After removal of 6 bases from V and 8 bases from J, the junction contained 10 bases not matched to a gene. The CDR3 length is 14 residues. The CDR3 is CSAIKRGGLDIQYF. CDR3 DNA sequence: TGCAGTGCCATAAAGCGGGGGGGCCTGGACATTCAGTACTTC.

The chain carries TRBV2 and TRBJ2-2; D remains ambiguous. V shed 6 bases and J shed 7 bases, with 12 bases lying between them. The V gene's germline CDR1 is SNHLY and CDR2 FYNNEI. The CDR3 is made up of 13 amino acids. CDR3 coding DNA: TGTGCCAGCAGGAACGAAGAGGTCGGGGAGCTGTTTTTT. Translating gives CASRNEEVGELFF.

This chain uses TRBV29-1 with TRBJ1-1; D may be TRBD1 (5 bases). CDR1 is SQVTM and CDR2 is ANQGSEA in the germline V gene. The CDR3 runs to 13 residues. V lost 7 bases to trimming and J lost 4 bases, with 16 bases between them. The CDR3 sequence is CSGDDSPPTEAFF. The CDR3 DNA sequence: TGCAGCGGGGACGACAGCCCTCCCACTGAAGCTTTCTTT.

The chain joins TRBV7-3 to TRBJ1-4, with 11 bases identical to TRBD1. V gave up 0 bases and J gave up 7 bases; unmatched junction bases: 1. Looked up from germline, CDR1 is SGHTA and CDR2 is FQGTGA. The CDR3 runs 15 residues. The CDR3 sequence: CASSLTGQGVEKLFF. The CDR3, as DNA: TGTGCCAGCAGCTTAACGGGACAGGGGGTTGAAAAACTGTTTTTT. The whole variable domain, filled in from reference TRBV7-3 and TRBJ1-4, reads GAGVSQTPSNKVTEKGKYVELRCDPISGHTALYWYRQSLGQGPEFLIYFQGTGAADDSGLPNDRFFAVRPEGSVSTLKIQRTERGDSAVYLCASSLTGQGVEKLFFGSGTQLSVL.